Below are 10 T cell receptor beta chains sequenced from a single sample in a study of cytomegalovirus exposure and HLA in healthy donors. Using immunoSEQ multiplex PCR, the repertoire was profiled, and TCRdb retains in-frame clones only, with some absent. This sample has under 250,000 clones; 83% occur once, and the top ten carry 5.5% to 6.5%. Material for sequencing was PBMCs. These receptors originate from a woman aged 18-29 years in good health and CMV-seronegative.

The CDR3 DNA reads TGTGCCAGCAGTGAATTGGCAGCCTATAACACTGAAGCTTTCTTT. Translated: CASSELAAYNTEAFF. The V call is TRBV2, the J call TRBJ1-1; D gene uncertain. From germline, CDR1 is SNHLY and CDR2 FYNNEI. CDR3 length: 15 amino acids. V was shortened by 2 bases and J by 2 bases, with 12 bases between the two germline ends.

The rearrangement links TRBV27 to TRBJ1-1; D remains ambiguous. Germline values: CDR1 MNHEY, CDR2 SMNVEV (reference sequence). This CDR3 is 14 amino acids long. Trimming pared 3 bases from V and 1 base from J, leaving 9 bases between. Here the CDR3 reads CASSLLAGNTEAFF. The CDR3 DNA reads as TGTGCCAGCAGTTTGCTGGCAGGGAACACTGAAGCTTTCTTT.

The rearrangement links TRBV7-8 to TRBJ2-1; 10 nucleotides line up with TRBD1. The V gene end was trimmed by 8 bases and the J gene end by 8 bases; junction bases not matched to a gene: 9. The CDR3 length is 14 residues. The V gene's germline CDR1 is SGHVS and CDR2 FQNEAQ. The CDR3 nucleotides read TGTGCCAGCGCCCGTGACAGGGGGCGTGATGAGCAGTTCTTC. This encodes CASARDRGRDEQFF.

This clone was found a few times. CDR3 DNA sequence: TGTGCCAGCAGCTCATCAGGGGTGCCCAATTCACCCCTCCACTTT. It specifies CASSSSGVPNSPLHF. The genes are TRBV7-9 and TRBJ1-6, with D perhaps TRBD1 (6 bases). Germline V gene data show CDR1 as SEHNR and CDR2 as FQNEAQ (reference sequence). Trimming took off 4 bases at V and 7 bases at J, with 14 bases between the two ends. The CDR3 has 15 amino acids. The full variable domain, its missing parts supplied by reference TRBV7-9 and TRBJ1-6, is DTGVSQNPRHKITKRGQNVTFRCDPISEHNRLYWYRQTLGQGPEFLTYFQNEAQLEKSRLLSDRFSAERPKGSFSTLEIQRTEQGDSAMYLCASSSSGVPNSPLHFGNGTRLTVT.

The chain uses TRBV4-2 and TRBJ2-7, with TRBD2 identical over 12 bases. The ends lost 1 base at V and 6 bases at J; junction bases unmatched: 4. The CDR3 covers 15 residues. Per the germline V gene, CDR1 is LGHNA and CDR2 is YNFKEQ. Here the CDR3 DNA reads TGTGCCAGCAGCCAAGTGACTAGCGGGGGTATCGAGCAGTACTTC. It specifies CASSQVTSGGIEQYF.

The J gene is TRBJ2-1, the V gene TRBV9; 9 bases match TRBD2. From germline, CDR1 is SGDLS and CDR2 YYNGEE. Trimming at V came to 0 bases and at J to 6 bases, leaving 10 bases not matched to a gene. This CDR3 is 17 amino acids long. CDR3 coding DNA: TGTGCCAGCAGCGTAGCCCGGAGAGCGGGGGGTTCCAATGAGCAGTTCTTC. It translates to CASSVARRAGGSNEQFF. Filled out from reference TRBV9 and TRBJ2-1, the complete variable domain reads DSGVTQTPKHLITATGQRVTLRCSPRSGDLSVYWYQQSLDQGLQFLIQYYNGEERAKGNILERFSAQQFPDLHSELNLSSLELGDSALYFCASSVARRAGGSNEQFFGPGTRLTVL.

This clone has only a few counts. The chain recombines TRBV19 with TRBJ2-7; D could derive from TRBD1 or TRBD2 (5 bases each). Germline V lookup: CDR1 LNHDA, CDR2 SQIVND (reference sequence). CDR3 length equals 15 residues. Between the trimmed V and J ends, which lost 2 bases and 3 bases, there was a span of 14 bases. This chain's CDR3 is CASSILLGTDYEQYF. The CDR3 bases are TGTGCCAGTAGTATACTTCTCGGGACGGACTACGAGCAGTACTTC.

This chain connects TRBV4-2 to TRBJ2-3, with 13 bases aligning to TRBD2. Germline V gene sequence: CDR1 LGHNA, CDR2 YNFKEQ. Unmatched junction bases numbered 5, after V lost 4 bases and J lost 4 bases. This CDR3 has 16 amino acids. The CDR3 DNA follows: TGTGCCAGCAGCCCGACTAGCGGGAGGACGCCAGATACGCAGTATTTT. Its protein product is CASSPTSGRTPDTQYF.

This sequence joins TRBV13 and TRBJ2-5, with D possibly being TRBD1 or TRBD2 (5 bases each). Germline lookup yields CDR1 PRHDT and CDR2 FYEKMQ (reference sequence). CDR3 length: 12 residues. V was shortened by 2 bases and J by 5 bases, with 6 bases between the two germline ends. The CDR3 is CASSLWGETQYF. CDR3 nucleotides: TGTGCCAGCAGCTTATGGGGGGAGACCCAGTACTTC.

This sequence joins TRBV25-1 and TRBJ1-4, with D possibly TRBD1 on 5 matching bases. The germline V gene encodes CDR1 MGHDK and CDR2 SYGVNS. The CDR3 is 14 amino acids. Trimming stripped 2 bases from V and 8 bases from J, with 12 bases between. Written as DNA, the CDR3 is TGTGCCAGCAGTGAAGGGGGGATGGAAGAAAAACTGTTTTTT. Its protein is CASSEGGMEEKLFF.